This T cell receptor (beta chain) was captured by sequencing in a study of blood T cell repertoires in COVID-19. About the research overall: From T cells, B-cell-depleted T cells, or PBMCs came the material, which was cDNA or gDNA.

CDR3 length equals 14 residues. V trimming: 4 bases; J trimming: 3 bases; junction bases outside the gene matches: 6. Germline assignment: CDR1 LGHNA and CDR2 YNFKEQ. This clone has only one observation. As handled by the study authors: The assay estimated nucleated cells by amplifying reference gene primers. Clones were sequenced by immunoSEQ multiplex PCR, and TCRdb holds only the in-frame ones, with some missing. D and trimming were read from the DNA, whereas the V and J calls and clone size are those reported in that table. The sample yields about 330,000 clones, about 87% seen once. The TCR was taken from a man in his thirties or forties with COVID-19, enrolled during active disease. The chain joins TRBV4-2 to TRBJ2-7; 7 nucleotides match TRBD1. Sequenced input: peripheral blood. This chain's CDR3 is CASSPGTVFYEQYF. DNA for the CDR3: TGTGCCAGCAGCCCGGGGACAGTATTCTACGAGCAGTACTTC.